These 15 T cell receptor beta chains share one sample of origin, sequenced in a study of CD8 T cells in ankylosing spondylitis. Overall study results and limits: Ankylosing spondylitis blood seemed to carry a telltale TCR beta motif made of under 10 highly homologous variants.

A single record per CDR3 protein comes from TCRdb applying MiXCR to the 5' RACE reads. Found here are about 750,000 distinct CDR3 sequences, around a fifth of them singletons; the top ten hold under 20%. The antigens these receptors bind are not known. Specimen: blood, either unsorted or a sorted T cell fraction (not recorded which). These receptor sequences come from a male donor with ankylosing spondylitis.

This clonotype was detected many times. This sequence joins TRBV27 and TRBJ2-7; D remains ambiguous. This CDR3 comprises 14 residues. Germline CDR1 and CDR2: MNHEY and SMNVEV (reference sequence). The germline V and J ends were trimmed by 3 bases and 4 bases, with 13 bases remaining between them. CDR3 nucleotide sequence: TGTGCCAGCAGTTTCCGGGCCTATGGTTACGAGCAGTACTTC. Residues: CASSFRAYGYEQYF.

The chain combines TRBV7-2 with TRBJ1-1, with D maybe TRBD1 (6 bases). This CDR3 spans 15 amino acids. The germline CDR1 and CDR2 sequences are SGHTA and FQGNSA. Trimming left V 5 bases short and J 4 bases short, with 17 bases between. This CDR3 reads CASSIISGASTEAFF. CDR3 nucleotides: TGTGCCAGCAGCATTATCTCAGGGGCGAGCACTGAAGCTTTCTTT.

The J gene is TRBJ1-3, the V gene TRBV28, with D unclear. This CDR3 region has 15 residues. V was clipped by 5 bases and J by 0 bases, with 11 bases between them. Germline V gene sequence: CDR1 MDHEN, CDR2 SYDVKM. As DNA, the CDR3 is TGTGCCAGCAGTAAGCTAGTAAGCTCTGGAAACACCATATATTTT. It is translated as CASSKLVSSGNTIYF.

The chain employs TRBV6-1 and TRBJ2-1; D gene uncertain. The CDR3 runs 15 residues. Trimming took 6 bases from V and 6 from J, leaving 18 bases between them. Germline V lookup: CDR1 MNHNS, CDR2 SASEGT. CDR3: CASSFYNLPGNEQFF. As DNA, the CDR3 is TGTGCCAGCAGCTTTTACAACCTACCGGGCAATGAGCAGTTCTTC.

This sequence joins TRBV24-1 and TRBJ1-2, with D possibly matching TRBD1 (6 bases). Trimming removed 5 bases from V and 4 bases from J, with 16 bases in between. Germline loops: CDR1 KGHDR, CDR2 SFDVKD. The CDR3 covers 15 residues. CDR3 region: CATSGPGDPIYGYTF. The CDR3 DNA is TGTGCCACCAGTGGTCCAGGGGACCCTATCTATGGCTACACCTTC.

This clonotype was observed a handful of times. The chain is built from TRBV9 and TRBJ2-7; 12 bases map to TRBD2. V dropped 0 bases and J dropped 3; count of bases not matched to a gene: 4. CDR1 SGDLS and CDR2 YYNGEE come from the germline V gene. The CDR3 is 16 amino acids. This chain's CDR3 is CASSVAAGLAGYEQYF. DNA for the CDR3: TGTGCCAGCAGCGTAGCAGCGGGACTAGCGGGCTACGAGCAGTACTTC.

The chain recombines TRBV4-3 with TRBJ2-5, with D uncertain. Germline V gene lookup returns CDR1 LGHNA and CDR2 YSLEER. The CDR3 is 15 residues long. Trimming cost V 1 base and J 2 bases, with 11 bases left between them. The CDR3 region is CASSQARAGQETQYF. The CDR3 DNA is TGCGCCAGCAGCCAAGCCCGGGCAGGTCAAGAGACCCAGTACTTC.

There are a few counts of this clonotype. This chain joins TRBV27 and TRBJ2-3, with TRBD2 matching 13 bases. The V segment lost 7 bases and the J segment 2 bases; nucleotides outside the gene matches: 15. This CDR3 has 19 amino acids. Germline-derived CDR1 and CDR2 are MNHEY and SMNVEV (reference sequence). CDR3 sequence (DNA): TGTGCCAGCAACCCCTTGTACCCGGGACTAGCGGGGAACACAGATACGCAGTATTTT. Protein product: CASNPLYPGLAGNTDTQYF.

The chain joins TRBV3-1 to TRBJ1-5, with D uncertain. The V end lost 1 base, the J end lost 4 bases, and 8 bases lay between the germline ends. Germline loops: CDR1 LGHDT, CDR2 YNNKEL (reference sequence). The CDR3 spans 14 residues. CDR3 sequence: CASSQAALNQPQHF. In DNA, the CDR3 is TGTGCCAGCAGCCAAGCCGCCCTAAATCAGCCCCAGCATTTT.

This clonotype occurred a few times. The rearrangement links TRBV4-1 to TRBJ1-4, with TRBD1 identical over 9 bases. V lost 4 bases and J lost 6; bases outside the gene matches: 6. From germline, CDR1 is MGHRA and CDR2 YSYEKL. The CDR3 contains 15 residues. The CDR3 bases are TGCGCCAGCAGCCCAGAGGACAGGGGCTATGAAAAACTGTTTTTT. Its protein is CASSPEDRGYEKLFF.

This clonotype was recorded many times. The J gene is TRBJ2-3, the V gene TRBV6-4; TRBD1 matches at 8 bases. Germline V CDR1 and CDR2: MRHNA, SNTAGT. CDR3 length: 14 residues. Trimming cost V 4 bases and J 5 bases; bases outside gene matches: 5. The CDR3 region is CASSGGQGGDTQYF. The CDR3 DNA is TGTGCCAGCAGTGGAGGACAGGGAGGAGATACGCAGTATTTT.

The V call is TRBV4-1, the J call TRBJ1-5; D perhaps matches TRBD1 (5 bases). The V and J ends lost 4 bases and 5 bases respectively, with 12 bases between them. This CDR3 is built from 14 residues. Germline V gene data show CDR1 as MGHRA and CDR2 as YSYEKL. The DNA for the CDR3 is TGCGCCAGCAGCCTCCGGGACGGGGATCAGCCCCAGCATTTT. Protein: CASSLRDGDQPQHF.

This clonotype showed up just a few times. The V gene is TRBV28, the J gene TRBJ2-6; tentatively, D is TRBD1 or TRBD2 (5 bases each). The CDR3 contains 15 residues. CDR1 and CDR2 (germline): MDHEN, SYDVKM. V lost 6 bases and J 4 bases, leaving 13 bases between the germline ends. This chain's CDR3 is CASRPHGAGANVLTF. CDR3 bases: TGTGCCAGCAGGCCCCACGGGGCCGGGGCCAACGTCCTGACTTTC.

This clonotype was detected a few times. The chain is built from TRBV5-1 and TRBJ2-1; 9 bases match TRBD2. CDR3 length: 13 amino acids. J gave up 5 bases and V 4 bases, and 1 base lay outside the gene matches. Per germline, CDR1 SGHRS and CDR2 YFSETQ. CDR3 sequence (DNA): TGCGCCAGCAGCGCGGGAGGGGACAATGAGCAGTTCTTC. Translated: CASSAGGDNEQFF. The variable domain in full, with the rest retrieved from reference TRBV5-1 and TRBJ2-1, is KAGVTQTPRYLIKTRGQQVTLSCSPISGHRSVSWYQQTPGQGLQFLFEYFSETQRNKGNFPGRFSGRQFSNSRSEMNVSTLELGDSALYLCASSAGGDNEQFFGPGTRLTVL.

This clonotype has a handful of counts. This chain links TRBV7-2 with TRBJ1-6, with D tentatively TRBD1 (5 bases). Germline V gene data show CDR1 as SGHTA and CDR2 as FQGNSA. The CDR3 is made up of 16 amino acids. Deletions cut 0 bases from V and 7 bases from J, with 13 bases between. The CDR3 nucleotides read TGTGCCAGCAGCTTAGCCTCGGGACGGATCAATTCACCCCTCCACTTT. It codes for CASSLASGRINSPLHF.